This T cell receptor (beta chain) appears in the sequencing data of a study of blood T cell repertoires in COVID-19. Overall study context: Sites across the United States, Italy and Spain contributed samples from acute and convalescent COVID-19. PBMCs, B-cell-depleted T cells, or T cells were the source of the cDNA or gDNA that made up the material.

This clone was recorded many times. Individuals aged about 18 to 95 years were recruited from about two dozen US areas. Germline CDR1 is MNHEY and CDR2 is SVGAGI. The V gene end was trimmed by 7 bases and the J gene end by 6 bases; junction bases not matched to a gene: 7. The CDR3 sequence is 14 residues long. In the original processing: The assay estimated nucleated cells by amplifying reference gene primers. Only in-frame clones appear in the TCRdb table, and some are missing; sequencing was by immunoSEQ multiplex PCR. The V and J calls and clone size come from that table; D and trimming were worked out from the DNA. The table records 300,000 to 350,000 clones, approximately 85% of them present only once.

The sample consisted of PBMCs or T cells enriched from blood (not recorded which). This sequence joins TRBV6-5 and TRBJ2-2, with TRBD2 identical over 8 bases. The source is a man aged 25 to 40 who had recovered from COVID-19. CDR3 in amino acids: CASTRGGKPGELFF. CDR3 in DNA: TGTGCCAGCACTCGGGGGGGGAAACCCGGGGAGCTGTTTTTT.